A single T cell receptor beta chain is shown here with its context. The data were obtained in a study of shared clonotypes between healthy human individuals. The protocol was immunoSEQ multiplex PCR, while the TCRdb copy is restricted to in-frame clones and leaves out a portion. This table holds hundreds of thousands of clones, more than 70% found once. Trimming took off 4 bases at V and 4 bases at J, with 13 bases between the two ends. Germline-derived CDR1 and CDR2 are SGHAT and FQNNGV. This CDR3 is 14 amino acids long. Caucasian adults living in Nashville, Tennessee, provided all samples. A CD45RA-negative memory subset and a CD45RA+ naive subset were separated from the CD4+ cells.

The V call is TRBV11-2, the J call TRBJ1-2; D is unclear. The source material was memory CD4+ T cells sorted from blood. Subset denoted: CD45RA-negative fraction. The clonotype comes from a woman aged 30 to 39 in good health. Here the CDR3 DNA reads TGTGCCAGCAGCTCGGACCCCTTTGGCTATGGCTACACCTTC. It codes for CASSSDPFGYGYTF. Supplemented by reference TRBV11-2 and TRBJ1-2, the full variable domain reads EAGVAQSPRYKIIEKRQSVAFWCNPISGHATLYWYQQILGQGPKLLIQFQNNGVVDDSQLPKDRFSAERLKGVDSTLKIQPAKLEDSAVYLCASSSDPFGYGYTFGSGTRLTVV.